This T cell receptor beta chain was retrieved from a study of blood T cell repertoires in COVID-19. CDR3 length: 15 residues. Germline CDR1 is SGHRS and CDR2 is YFSETQ. With 2 bases removed from V and 0 bases from J, the gap between germline ends came to 9 bases. Only in-frame clones appear in the TCRdb table, and some are missing; sequencing was by immunoSEQ multiplex PCR. The sample holds 140,000 to 150,000 clones, around 80% seen once. The chain recombines TRBV5-1 with TRBJ1-5; unclear D gene. This sequence originates from a middle-aged man with acute or convalescent COVID-19. The specimen was peripheral blood. In nucleotides, the CDR3 is TGCGCCAGCAGCTTATACGGGGATAGCAATCAGCCCCAGCATTTT. It encodes CASSLYGDSNQPQHF.